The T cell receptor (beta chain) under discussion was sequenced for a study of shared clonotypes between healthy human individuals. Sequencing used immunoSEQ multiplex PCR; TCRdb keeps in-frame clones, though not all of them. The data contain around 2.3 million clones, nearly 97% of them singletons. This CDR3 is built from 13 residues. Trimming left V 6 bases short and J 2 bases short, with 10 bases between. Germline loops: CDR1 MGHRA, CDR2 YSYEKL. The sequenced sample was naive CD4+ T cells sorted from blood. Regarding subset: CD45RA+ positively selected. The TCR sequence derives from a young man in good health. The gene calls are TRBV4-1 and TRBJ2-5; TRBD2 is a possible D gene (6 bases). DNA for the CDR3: TGCGCCAGCAGACGGGACTGGCAAGAGACCCAGTACTTC. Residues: CASRRDWQETQYF.